The 7 T cell receptor beta chains below come from one sample, sequenced in a study of control samples from healthy donors and cancer patients. TCRdb's table, derived via immunoSEQ multiplex PCR, lists solely in-frame clones and lacks some. The sample lists roughly 70,000 clones; over 70% were seen once. Sequenced input: blood. These receptors were taken from a man in his forties or fifties in good health.

The CDR3 DNA follows: TGTGCCAGCAGGGCGGGACTAGCGAGCGAGCTGTTTTTT. Translated: CASRAGLASELFF. J is TRBJ2-2 and V is TRBV9; the match to TRBD2 covers 10 bases. The ends lost 5 bases at V and 11 bases at J; junction bases unmatched: 6. The CDR3 length is 13 residues. Looked up from germline, CDR1 is SGDLS and CDR2 is YYNGEE.

J is TRBJ2-5 and V is TRBV3-1 (or the pseudogene TRBV3-2); possible D gene TRBD2, 6 bases. The CDR3 is 14 amino acids. V was shortened by 1 base and J by 5 bases, with 11 bases between the two germline ends. Looked up from germline, CDR1 is LGHDT and CDR2 is YNNKEL (reference sequence). The CDR3: CASSQARLAETQYF. The CDR3 DNA follows: TGTGCCAGCAGCCAAGCGCGGCTAGCGGAGACCCAGTACTTC.

The chain joins TRBV9 to TRBJ2-5; TRBD2 aligns across 11 bases. Per germline, CDR1 SGDLS and CDR2 YYNGEE. V shed 3 bases and J 5 bases; nucleotides not matched to a gene: 15. The CDR3 is 18 residues long. The CDR3 DNA follows: TGTGCCAGCAGCGCCGGGACTAGCGGAAGACTGGGAGGTGAGACCCAGTACTTC. This sequence encodes CASSAGTSGRLGGETQYF.

The chain couples TRBV9 to TRBJ2-7; a weak D match, TRBD2 (5 bases). The CDR3 covers 16 residues. CDR1 SGDLS and CDR2 YYNGEE come from the germline V gene. V was pared by 0 bases and J by 0 bases, with 13 bases between. CDR3 sequence (DNA): TGTGCCAGCAGCGTAGATGCGGGCCAGAGCTCCTACGAGCAGTACTTC. Protein: CASSVDAGQSSYEQYF.

This chain connects TRBV4-1 to TRBJ1-2; D might be TRBD1 (6 bases). Germline lookup yields CDR1 MGHRA and CDR2 YSYEKL. This CDR3 has 15 residues. Trimming removed 0 bases at V and 4 bases at J, with 12 bases between. CDR3 nucleotide sequence: TGCGCCAGCAGCCAAGATACCGGCAGGGGCTATGGCTACACCTTC. It encodes CASSQDTGRGYGYTF.

J is TRBJ1-5 and V is TRBV4-2, with D perhaps matching TRBD1 (5 bases). V gave up 1 base and J gave up 0 bases, with 13 bases separating them. From germline, CDR1 is LGHNA and CDR2 YNFKEQ. The CDR3 extends over 17 amino acids. The CDR3 sequence is CASSQGFKGTSNQPQHF. The CDR3 DNA reads as TGTGCCAGCAGCCAAGGGTTCAAAGGGACTAGCAATCAGCCCCAGCATTTT.

The rearrangement joins TRBV20-1 to TRBJ1-2; D might be TRBD1 (5 bases). Germline loops: CDR1 DFQATT, CDR2 SNEGSKA (reference sequence). V was trimmed by 3 bases and J by 2 bases, leaving 13 bases between them. The CDR3 spans 14 residues. The CDR3 here is CSASFPGRNYGYTF. The CDR3 DNA reads as TGCAGTGCTAGTTTTCCGGGACGCAACTATGGCTACACCTTC.